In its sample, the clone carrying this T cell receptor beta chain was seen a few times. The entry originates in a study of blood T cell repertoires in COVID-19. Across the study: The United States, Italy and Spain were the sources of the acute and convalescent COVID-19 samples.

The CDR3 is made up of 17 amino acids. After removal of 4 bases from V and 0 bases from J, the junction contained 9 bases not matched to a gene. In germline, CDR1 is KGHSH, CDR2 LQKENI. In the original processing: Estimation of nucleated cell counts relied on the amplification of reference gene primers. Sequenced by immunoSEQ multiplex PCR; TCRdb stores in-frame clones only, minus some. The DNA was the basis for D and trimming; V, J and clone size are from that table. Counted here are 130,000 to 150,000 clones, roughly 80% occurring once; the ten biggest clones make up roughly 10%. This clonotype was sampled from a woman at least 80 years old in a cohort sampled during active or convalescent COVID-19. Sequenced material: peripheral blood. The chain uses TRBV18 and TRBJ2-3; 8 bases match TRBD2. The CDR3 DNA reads TGTGCCAGCTCACGCCGGGTAGCGGGAACTAGCACAGATACGCAGTATTTT. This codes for CASSRRVAGTSTDTQYF.